One T cell receptor beta chain is described in this entry. The antigen is not known. The data were obtained in a study of cytomegalovirus exposure and HLA in healthy donors. Study summary: Genetic ancestry analysis placed around 76% of the 300 to 500 donors that were genotyped in the Caucasian-associated cluster.

V was pared by 0 bases and J by 5 bases, with 7 bases between. The CDR3 has 13 residues. Germline lookup yields CDR1 MGHRA and CDR2 YSYEKL. The PCR made use of 60 Vbeta and 13 Jbeta primers. The data were produced by immunoSEQ multiplex PCR, yet TCRdb's version contains in-frame clones alone and is incomplete. The profile shows about 170,000 clones, roughly 70% of them singletons. General study results and limits: With later analysis, a missense DCLRE1C variant became linked to TCR beta V- and J-gene trimming. Serostatus for CMV was the only available immune exposure information. Across donors, most TCRs were seen rarely, yet some public ones were widespread.

Sequencing used PBMCs. V and J are TRBV4-1 and TRBJ1-2; no clear D gene. This clonotype was obtained from a woman aged 45-65 years in good health and CMV-seropositive. Here the CDR3 DNA reads TGCGCCAGCAGCCAAGAAGGAGATTATGGCTACACCTTC. Translated, it gives CASSQEGDYGYTF.